The count of the clone carrying this T cell receptor beta chain is one. This sample is part of a study of yellow fever vaccine responses in identical twins. One entry per CDR3 protein, called by TCRdb with MiXCR from the RT-PCR reads. Of approximately 2,800 distinct CDR3 sequences listed, approximately 90% were seen once; the top ten hold 1.6%. Trimming took off 2 bases at V and 6 bases at J, with 4 bases between the two ends. Germline-derived CDR1 and CDR2 are LNHDA and SQIVND (reference sequence). The CDR3 runs to 12 residues. The V and J genes are TRBV19 and TRBJ2-2; D is unresolved. The specimen was T cells from blood (PBMCs), unsorted or a sorted subset (not recorded which), collected before or after yellow fever vaccination (not recorded which). The receptor's source is a female donor who received the yellow fever vaccine. CDR3 sequence: CASSIRAGELFF. Written as DNA, the CDR3 is TGTGCCAGTAGTATAAGGGCCGGGGAGCTGTTTTTT.